This TCR beta chain was retrieved from a study of T cells in Graves' hyperthyroidism and ophthalmopathy. The CDR3 consists of 14 residues. V lost 5 bases, J lost 9 bases, and 17 bases lay in between. Germline V gene sequence: CDR1 SSHAT, CDR2 FNYEAQ (reference sequence). Subjects aged 18 to 65 presented with newly diagnosed hyperthyroidism of less than 2 months' duration. Criteria for exclusion of patients were uncontrolled infection, other autoimmune disease, pregnancy or lactation. Study outcomes and limitations: Among clonotypes expanded in thyroid above 0.001, most were also found in blood.

Amplification targeted TCR beta CDR3 regions from RNA transcripts. HTBI primers were employed in a first-round RT-PCR of the TCR CDR3. TCRdb re-derived calls from the multiplex PCR reads in MiXCR, one entry per CDR3 protein. The sample shows 380,000 or so distinct CDR3 sequences, roughly 12% of them seen only once. As concerns this clonotype: What it binds is unknown.

V usage is TRBV7-7 and J usage is TRBJ2-1, with D perhaps given as TRBD1 or TRBD2 (5 bases each). The sample taken for sequencing was blood. The clonotype was recovered from a man aged 25 to 40 with Graves' hyperthyroidism that later progressed to Graves' ophthalmopathy. The CDR3 spells CASSPELVGTEQFF. The CDR3 DNA reads TGTGCCAGCAGCCCTGAACTCGTGGGGACTGAGCAGTTCTTC.